These 6 T cell receptor beta chains originate from one sample sequenced in a study of T cells in Graves' hyperthyroidism and ophthalmopathy. It was RNA transcripts that yielded the amplified TCR beta CDR3 regions. The TCR CDR3 was amplified in a first-round RT-PCR using the HTBI primer set. Each CDR3 protein is one row after TCRdb ran MiXCR on the multiplex PCR reads. This repertoire shows 350,000 or so distinct CDR3 sequences, 15% to 20% found once; its top ten account for around 15%. The specimen sequenced was blood. These TCRs come from a woman in her 40s with Graves' ophthalmopathy.

This clonotype was seen many times. This sequence joins TRBV28 and TRBJ1-1; D possibly corresponds to TRBD1 (5 bases). From germline, CDR1 is MDHEN and CDR2 SYDVKM. This CDR3 spans 16 amino acids. V lost 6 bases to trimming and J lost 0 bases, with 17 bases between them. The CDR3 sequence is CASRLTPGALNTEAFF. The CDR3 bases are TGTGCCAGCAGACTCACGCCTGGGGCTCTGAACACTGAAGCTTTCTTT.

The table lists this clonotype with many counts. It may be a read error: a sequence one base away is much more abundant. The chain uses TRBV19 and TRBJ1-5; the match to TRBD1 covers 12 bases. The germline V gene has CDR1 LNHDA and CDR2 SQIVND (reference sequence). The J segment lost 5 bases and the V segment lost 9 bases, leaving 2 bases of the junction unmatched. There are 13 residues in the CDR3. The DNA of the CDR3 is TGTGCCAGCCGGGACAGGGGGCATCAGCCCCAGCATTTT. Amino acids: CASRDRGHQPQHF.

This clonotype was seen a few times. This chain connects TRBV30 to TRBJ2-7, with 7 bases identical to TRBD2. V trimming: 1 base; J trimming: 0 bases; junction bases outside the gene matches: 9. The CDR3 is 16 amino acids. Germline assignment: CDR1 GTSNPN and CDR2 SVGIG (reference sequence). The CDR3 is CAWSGNVGLVSYEQYF. For the CDR3, the DNA is TGTGCCTGGAGTGGGAACGTCGGACTAGTCTCCTACGAGCAGTACTTC.

This clonotype appeared once. The chain is built from TRBV6-1 and TRBJ2-7; D might be TRBD1 (6 bases). Germline CDR1 reads MNHNS; CDR2 reads SASEGT. This CDR3 comprises 17 residues. Trimming cost V 8 bases and J 4 bases, with 27 bases left between them. The DNA for the CDR3 is TGTGCCAGCTCCCAGGGGTCAACTTCACCCGAAAGATACGAGCAGTACTTC. This sequence encodes CASSQGSTSPERYEQYF.

This clonotype was counted many times. The rearrangement links TRBV28 to TRBJ1-1; 7 positions match TRBD1. This CDR3 is built from 16 residues. V gave up 3 bases and J gave up 2 bases; unmatched junction bases: 9. Germline V gene sequence: CDR1 MDHEN, CDR2 SYDVKM. The CDR3 here is CASSFFQGQPNTEAFF. The CDR3 DNA sequence: TGTGCCAGCAGTTTTTTCCAGGGACAGCCTAACACTGAAGCTTTCTTT.

This clonotype occurred many times. This rearrangement joins TRBV27 to TRBJ2-7, with a possible D match to TRBD1 (6 bases). The germline V gene has CDR1 MNHEY and CDR2 SMNVEV (reference sequence). Trimming left V 6 bases short and J 3 bases short, with 12 bases between. The CDR3 has 13 residues. The CDR3 coding sequence is TGTGCCAGCAGCCACAAAGGGGGCTACGAGCAGTACTTC. It specifies CASSHKGGYEQYF.